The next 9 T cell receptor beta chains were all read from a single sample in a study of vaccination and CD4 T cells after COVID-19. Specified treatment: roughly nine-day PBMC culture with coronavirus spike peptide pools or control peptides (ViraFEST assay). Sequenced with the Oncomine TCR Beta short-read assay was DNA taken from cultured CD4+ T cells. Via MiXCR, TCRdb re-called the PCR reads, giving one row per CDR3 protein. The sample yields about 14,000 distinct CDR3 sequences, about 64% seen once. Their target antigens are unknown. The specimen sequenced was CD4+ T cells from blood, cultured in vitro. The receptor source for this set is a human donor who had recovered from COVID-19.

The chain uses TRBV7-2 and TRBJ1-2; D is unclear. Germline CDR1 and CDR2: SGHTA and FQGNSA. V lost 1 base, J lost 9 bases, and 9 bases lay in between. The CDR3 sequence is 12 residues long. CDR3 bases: TGTGCCAGCAGCTTAGAGGGTTGGAGCTACACCTTC. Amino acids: CASSLEGWSYTF.

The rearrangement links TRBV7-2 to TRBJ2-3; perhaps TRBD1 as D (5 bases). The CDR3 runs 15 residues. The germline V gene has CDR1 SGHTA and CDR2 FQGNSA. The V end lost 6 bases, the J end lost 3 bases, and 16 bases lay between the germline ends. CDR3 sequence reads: CASRPEGEMTDTQYF. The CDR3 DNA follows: TGTGCCAGCAGACCCGAAGGGGAAATGACAGATACGCAGTATTTT.

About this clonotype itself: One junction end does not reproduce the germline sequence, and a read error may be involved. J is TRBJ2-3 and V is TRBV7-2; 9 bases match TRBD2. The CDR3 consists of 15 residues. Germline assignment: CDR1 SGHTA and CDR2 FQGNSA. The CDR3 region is CAGSRLAGRTDTQYF. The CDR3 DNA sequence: TGTGCCGGCAGCCGCCTAGCGGGACGCACAGATACGCAGTATTTT.

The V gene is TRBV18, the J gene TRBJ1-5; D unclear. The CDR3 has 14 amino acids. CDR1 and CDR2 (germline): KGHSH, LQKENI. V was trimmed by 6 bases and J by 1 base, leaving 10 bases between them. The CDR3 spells CASSPVDSNQPQHF. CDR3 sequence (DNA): TGTGCCAGCTCCCCTGTGGACAGCAATCAGCCCCAGCATTTT.

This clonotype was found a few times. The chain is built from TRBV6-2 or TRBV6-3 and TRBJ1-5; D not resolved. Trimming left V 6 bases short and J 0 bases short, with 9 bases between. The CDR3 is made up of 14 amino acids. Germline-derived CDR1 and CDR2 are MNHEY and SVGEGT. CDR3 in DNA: TGTGCCAGCAGCGACGGTTATAGCAATCAGCCCCAGCATTTT. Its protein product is CASSDGYSNQPQHF.

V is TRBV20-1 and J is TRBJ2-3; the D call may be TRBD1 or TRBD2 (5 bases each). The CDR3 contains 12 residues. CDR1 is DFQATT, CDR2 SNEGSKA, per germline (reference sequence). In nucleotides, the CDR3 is TGCACCGGGACCGAGACTACAGATACGCAGTATTTT. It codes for CTGTETTDTQYF.

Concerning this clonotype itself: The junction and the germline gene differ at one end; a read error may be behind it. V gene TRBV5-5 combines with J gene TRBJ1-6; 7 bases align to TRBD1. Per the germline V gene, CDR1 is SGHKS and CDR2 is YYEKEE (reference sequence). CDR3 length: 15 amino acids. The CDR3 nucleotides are TGTGCCAGCAGCTCCTTGACAGGGCGTAATTCACCCCACCACTTT. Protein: CASSSLTGRNSPHHF. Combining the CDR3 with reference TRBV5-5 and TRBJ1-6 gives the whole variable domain DAGVTQSPTHLIKTRGQQVTLRCSPISGHKSVSWYQQVLGQGPQFIFQYYEKEERGRGNFPDRFSARQFPNYSSELNVNALLLGDSALYLCASSSLTGRNSPHHFGNGTRLTVT.

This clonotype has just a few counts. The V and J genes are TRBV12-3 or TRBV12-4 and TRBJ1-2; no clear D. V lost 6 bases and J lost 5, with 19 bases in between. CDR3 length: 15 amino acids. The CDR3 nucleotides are TGTGCCAGCAGCCCTGTAGGTCCTGGTAGATATGGCTACACCTTC. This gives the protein CASSPVGPGRYGYTF.

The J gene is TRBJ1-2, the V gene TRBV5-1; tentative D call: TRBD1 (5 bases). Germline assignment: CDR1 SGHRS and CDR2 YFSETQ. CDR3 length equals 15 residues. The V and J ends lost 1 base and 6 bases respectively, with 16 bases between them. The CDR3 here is CASSLLGTGGNGYTF. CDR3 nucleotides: TGCGCCAGCAGCTTGTTGGGGACGGGGGGGAATGGCTACACCTTC.